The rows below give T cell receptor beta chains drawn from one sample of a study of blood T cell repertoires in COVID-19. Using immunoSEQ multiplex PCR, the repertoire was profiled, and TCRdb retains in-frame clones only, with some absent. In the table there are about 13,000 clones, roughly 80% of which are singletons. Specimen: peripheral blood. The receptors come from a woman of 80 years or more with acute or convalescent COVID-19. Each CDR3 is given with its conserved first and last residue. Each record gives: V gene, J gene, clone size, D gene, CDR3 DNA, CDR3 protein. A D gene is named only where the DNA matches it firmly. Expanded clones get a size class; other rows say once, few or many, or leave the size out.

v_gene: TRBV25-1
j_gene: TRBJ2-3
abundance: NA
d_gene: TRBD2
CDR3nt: TGTGCCAGCAGTGATTCCGGGGGGATCACAGATACGCAGTATTTT
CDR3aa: CASSDSGGITDTQYF

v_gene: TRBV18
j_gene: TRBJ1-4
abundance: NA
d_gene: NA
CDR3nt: TGTGCCAGCTCGCCCGGGACACCGGAAAAACTGTTTTTT
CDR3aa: CASSPGTPEKLFF

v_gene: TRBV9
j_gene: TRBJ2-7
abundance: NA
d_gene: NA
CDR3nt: TGTGCCAGCAGCGTATTCCGGGGTTACGAGCAGTACTTC
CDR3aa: CASSVFRGYEQYF

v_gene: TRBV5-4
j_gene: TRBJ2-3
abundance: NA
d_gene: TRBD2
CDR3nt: TGTGCCAGCAGCCTGATATTGGGCGGGGGGGCCGTAGATACGCAGTATTTT
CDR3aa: CASSLILGGGAVDTQYF

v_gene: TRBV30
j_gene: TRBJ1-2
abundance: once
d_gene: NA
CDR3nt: TGTGCCTGGAGTCGAGACACCGGGGGAAGCTACACCTTC
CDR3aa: CAWSRDTGGSYTF

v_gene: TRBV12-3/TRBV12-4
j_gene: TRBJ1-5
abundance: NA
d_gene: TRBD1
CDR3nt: TGTGCCAGCGGGTCACAGGGGTCTCAGCCCCAGCATTTT
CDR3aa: CASGSQGSQPQHF

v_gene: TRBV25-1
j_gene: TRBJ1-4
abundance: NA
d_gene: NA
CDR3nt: TGTGCCAGCAGTAGTCGGTATAATGAAAAACTGTTTTTT
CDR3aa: CASSSRYNEKLFF

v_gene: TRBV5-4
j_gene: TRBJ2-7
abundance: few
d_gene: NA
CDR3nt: TGTGCCAGCAGCTTTGATCCTAGCTCCTACGAGCAGTACTTC
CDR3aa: CASSFDPSSYEQYF

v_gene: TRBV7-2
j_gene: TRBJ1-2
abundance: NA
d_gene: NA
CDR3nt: TGTGCCAGCAGCCCTTCGGCGAGGGAACACTATGGCTACACCTTC
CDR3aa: CASSPSAREHYGYTF

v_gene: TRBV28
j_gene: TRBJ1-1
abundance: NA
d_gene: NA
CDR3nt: TGTGCCAGCAGTTCCCCGCAGGGGTCGATGAACACTGAAGCTTTCTTT
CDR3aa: CASSSPQGSMNTEAFF

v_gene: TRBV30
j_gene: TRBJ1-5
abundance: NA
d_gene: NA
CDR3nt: TGTGCCTGGAGACAGGCGAGCAATCAGCCCCAGCATTTT
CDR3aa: CAWRQASNQPQHF

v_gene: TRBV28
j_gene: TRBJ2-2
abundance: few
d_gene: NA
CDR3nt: TGTGCCAGCAACCCGACAGCGGGGAACACCGGGGAGCTGTTTTTT
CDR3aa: CASNPTAGNTGELFF